The 5 T cell receptor beta chains reported below all come from one sample, sequenced in a study of blood T cell repertoires in COVID-19 (TCRdb year 2020). The library was built by means of the immunoSEQ multiplex PCR assay. Entries here come from immuneACCESS through TCRdb and include only in-frame sequences with V and J called. Some clones fail to appear in such tables; in the studies checked, an unresolved V gene covers under half of the shortfall, and the cause of the remainder is unknown. The sample profile shows fewer than 250,000 clones; more than 70% of them were found once. Clones ranked in the top ten supply about 8.8% of the sample. Sequencing input: PBMCs or T cells enriched from blood (not recorded which). The receptor set was obtained from a woman aged 18 to 35 who had recovered from COVID-19.

The chain joins TRBV7-6 to TRBJ2-5; no reliable D call. This CDR3 region has 15 residues. V was pared by 1 base and J by 1 base, with 10 bases between. Germline V CDR1 and CDR2: SGHVS, FNYEAQ. CDR3 region: CASSLGLGIQETQYF. The CDR3 DNA follows: TGTGCCAGCAGCTTAGGACTCGGCATCCAAGAGACCCAGTACTTC.

V is TRBV29-1 and J is TRBJ1-2; D uncertain. The CDR3 length is 13 residues. Trimming stripped 7 bases from V and 7 bases from J, with 19 bases between. Germline V gene lookup returns CDR1 SQVTM and CDR2 ANQGSEA. The DNA for the CDR3 is TGCAGCGCCCTGGCCGCGGGCGACTTTGGCTACACCTTC. Translating it yields CSALAAGDFGYTF.

The V call is TRBV5-1, the J call TRBJ2-6, with TRBD1 matching 7 bases. Germline CDR1 and CDR2: SGHRS and YFSETQ. The CDR3 sequence is 14 residues long. J lost 0 bases, V lost 7 bases, and 1 base had no gene match. CDR3: CASGDSSGANVLTF. For the CDR3, the DNA is TGCGCCAGCGGGGACAGCTCTGGGGCCAACGTCCTGACTTTC. Filled out from reference TRBV5-1 and TRBJ2-6, the complete variable domain reads KAGVTQTPRYLIKTRGQQVTLSCSPISGHRSVSWYQQTPGQGLQFLFEYFSETQRNKGNFPGRFSGRQFSNSRSEMNVSTLELGDSALYLCASGDSSGANVLTFGAGSRLTVL.

This rearrangement joins TRBV27 to TRBJ1-2, with TRBD1 identical over 7 bases. The trim removed 0 bases at V and 4 bases at J, leaving 5 bases unmatched. This CDR3 comprises 15 residues. Germline V gives CDR1 MNHEY, CDR2 SMNVEV (reference sequence). The CDR3 reads CASSLSTGSPYGYTF. CDR3 nucleotides: TGTGCCAGCAGTTTATCGACAGGGTCTCCCTATGGCTACACCTTC.

This chain joins TRBV25-1 and TRBJ2-3, with 13 bases that match TRBD2. The CDR3 totals 16 residues. With 7 bases clipped from V and 2 bases from J, the junction kept 6 bases outside the gene matches. The germline gives CDR1 MGHDK, CDR2 SYGVNS. Here the CDR3 DNA reads TGTGCCAGCAAGCTGGGACTAGCGGGGCCCACAGATACGCAGTATTTT. Translating it yields CASKLGLAGPTDTQYF.